These T cell receptor beta chains were read from a single sample in a study of PD-1 blockade in classical Hodgkin lymphoma. Using immunoSEQ multiplex PCR, the repertoire was profiled, and TCRdb retains in-frame clones only, with some absent. The sample has around 66,000 clones, 70% to 75% seen once; the top ten hold about 9.8%. The input for sequencing was peripheral blood mononuclear cells (PBMCs), taken before the second cycle of nivolumab. These receptors all stem from a human donor with classical Hodgkin lymphoma. The CDR3 runs from the conserved cysteine through the conserved F or W. D genes are given only for firm matches.

D gene: .; V gene: TRBV5-1; J gene: TRBJ1-3; CDR3 protein: CASSRRTGGNTIYF
D gene: .; V gene: TRBV5-6; J gene: TRBJ2-3; CDR3 protein: CASSLLGGLTDTQYF
D gene: TRBD1; V gene: TRBV15; J gene: TRBJ1-5; CDR3 protein: CATSRGDRGGQPQHF
D gene: .; V gene: TRBV18; J gene: TRBJ1-5; CDR3 protein: CASSPPGGAGNQPQHF
D gene: .; V gene: TRBV5-1; J gene: TRBJ1-1; CDR3 protein: CASSLSSGREAFF
D gene: TRBD2; V gene: TRBV28; J gene: TRBJ2-3; CDR3 protein: CASSLTGTSGLTDTQYF
D gene: TRBD1; V gene: TRBV11-2; J gene: TRBJ1-6; CDR3 protein: CASSFSQGANNSPLHF
D gene: TRBD2; V gene: TRBV27; J gene: TRBJ2-1; CDR3 protein: CASSFMGQGVGGSHNEQFF
D gene: TRBD1; V gene: TRBV6-6; J gene: TRBJ1-2; CDR3 protein: CASSYGQDYGYTF
D gene: .; V gene: TRBV5-1; J gene: TRBJ1-2; CDR3 protein: CASSSGGLYGYTF
D gene: .; V gene: TRBV29-1; J gene: TRBJ2-1; CDR3 protein: CSVEGVGGLGSYNEQFF
D gene: .; V gene: TRBV5-1; J gene: TRBJ2-3; CDR3 protein: CASAGGKPSTDTQYF
D gene: .; V gene: TRBV6-1; J gene: TRBJ2-7; CDR3 protein: CASSPGWHEQYF
D gene: .; V gene: TRBV5-1; J gene: TRBJ1-4; CDR3 protein: CASSFGRFTTNEKLFF
D gene: TRBD2; V gene: TRBV27; J gene: TRBJ2-5; CDR3 protein: CASSPSGARGTQYF
D gene: TRBD2; V gene: TRBV7-6; J gene: TRBJ2-1; CDR3 protein: CASSLATSGYNEQFF
D gene: TRBD2; V gene: TRBV6-5; J gene: TRBJ2-7; CDR3 protein: CASSLLAGGQYEQYF
D gene: .; V gene: TRBV19; J gene: .; CDR3 protein: CASSPRRNAISRAYEQYF
D gene: .; V gene: TRBV19; J gene: TRBJ2-1; CDR3 protein: CASKDTDGSYNEQFF
D gene: .; V gene: TRBV30; J gene: TRBJ2-3; CDR3 protein: CAWSAPDGGPTDTQYF
D gene: TRBD1; V gene: TRBV23-1; J gene: TRBJ1-4; CDR3 protein: CASSQSPRRTGDEKLFF
D gene: .; V gene: TRBV6-5; J gene: TRBJ1-1; CDR3 protein: CATSSGNTEAFF
D gene: TRBD2; V gene: TRBV10-2; J gene: TRBJ2-1; CDR3 protein: CATGLDQDNEQFF
D gene: .; V gene: TRBV5-1; J gene: TRBJ2-7; CDR3 protein: CASSLEDNTYEQYF
D gene: .; V gene: TRBV5-6; J gene: TRBJ1-2; CDR3 protein: CASSPVSGGSGYTF
D gene: .; V gene: TRBV5-1; J gene: TRBJ2-3; CDR3 protein: CASSLVGRDTQYF
D gene: .; V gene: TRBV5-8; J gene: TRBJ2-1; CDR3 protein: CASNGGYNEQFF
D gene: .; V gene: TRBV12-5; J gene: TRBJ2-2; CDR3 protein: CASGLVNTGELFF
D gene: .; V gene: TRBV7-2; J gene: TRBJ1-1; CDR3 protein: CASSLAQGVTEAFF
D gene: .; V gene: TRBV28; J gene: TRBJ2-7; CDR3 protein: CASRDLDSLQGYEQYF
D gene: .; V gene: TRBV27; J gene: TRBJ2-7; CDR3 protein: CASSFTPPASYEQYF
D gene: .; V gene: TRBV7-8; J gene: TRBJ1-1; CDR3 protein: CASSSLSGRGNTEAFF
D gene: TRBD2; V gene: TRBV7-2; J gene: TRBJ2-1; CDR3 protein: CASSLRLAGVSSYNEQFF
D gene: .; V gene: TRBV5-1; J gene: TRBJ1-2; CDR3 protein: CASSLNRDDDKGYGYTF
D gene: TRBD1; V gene: TRBV5-1; J gene: TRBJ1-6; CDR3 protein: CASSLEGQAGSPLHF
D gene: .; V gene: TRBV10-1; J gene: TRBJ1-6; CDR3 protein: CASAPARSPLHF
D gene: TRBD2; V gene: TRBV18; J gene: TRBJ2-7; CDR3 protein: CASSPLSGGSYEQYF
D gene: .; V gene: TRBV2; J gene: TRBJ2-2; CDR3 protein: CASSPGTTLFGELFF
D gene: .; V gene: TRBV6-1; J gene: TRBJ2-7; CDR3 protein: CASSETQTGGYEQYF
D gene: TRBD1; V gene: TRBV15; J gene: TRBJ1-2; CDR3 protein: CATSTSTGIHDGYTF
D gene: .; V gene: TRBV5-1; J gene: TRBJ1-1; CDR3 protein: CASREGGNTEAFF
D gene: TRBD2; V gene: TRBV6-6; J gene: TRBJ2-5; CDR3 protein: CASSYYGGQETQYF
D gene: TRBD1; V gene: TRBV5-5; J gene: TRBJ2-7; CDR3 protein: CASSLAGTGQEQYF
D gene: .; V gene: TRBV5-4; J gene: TRBJ1-3; CDR3 protein: CASSQYSGNTIYF
D gene: TRBD2; V gene: TRBV29-1; J gene: TRBJ2-2; CDR3 protein: CSVVRTSGNTGELFF